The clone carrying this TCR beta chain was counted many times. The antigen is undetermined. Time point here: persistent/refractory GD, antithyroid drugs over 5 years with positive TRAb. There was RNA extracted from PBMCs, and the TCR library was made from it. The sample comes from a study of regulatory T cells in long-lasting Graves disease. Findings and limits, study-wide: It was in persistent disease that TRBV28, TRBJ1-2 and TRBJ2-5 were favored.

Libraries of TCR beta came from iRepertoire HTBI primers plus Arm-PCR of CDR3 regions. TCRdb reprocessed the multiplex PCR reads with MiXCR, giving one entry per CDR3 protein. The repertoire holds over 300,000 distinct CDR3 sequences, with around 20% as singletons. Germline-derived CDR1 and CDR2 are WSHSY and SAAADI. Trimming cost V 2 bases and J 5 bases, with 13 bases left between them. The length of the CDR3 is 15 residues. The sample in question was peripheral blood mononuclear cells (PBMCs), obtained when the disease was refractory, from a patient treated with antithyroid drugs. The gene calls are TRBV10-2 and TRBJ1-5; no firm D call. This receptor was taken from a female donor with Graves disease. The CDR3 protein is CASSEVAELYQPQHF. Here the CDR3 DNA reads TGCGCCAGCAGTGAGGTCGCAGAACTGTATCAGCCCCAGCATTTT.